This TCR beta chain was retrieved from a study of blood T cell repertoires in COVID-19. Across the study: PBMCs, B-cell-depleted T cells, or T cells were the source of the cDNA or gDNA that made up the material.

The germline gives CDR1 SGHNT, CDR2 YENEEA. Germline trimming cut 1 base from V and 1 base from J; bases unmatched to any gene: 5. This CDR3 is built from 16 residues. Study processing details: Amplification with reference gene primers provided the estimates of nucleated cell counts. Method: immunoSEQ multiplex PCR; TCRdb's copy keeps in-frame clones and lacks some. The V and J calls and the clone size are those of that table, but D and trimming were determined from the DNA. Of 60,000 to 100,000 clones in the sample, roughly 89% were seen once. This clonotype originated in a man aged 45 to 65 with active COVID-19. The gene calls are TRBV11-3 and TRBJ2-5; TRBD2 agrees at 8 bases. The sample comprised peripheral blood. The DNA for the CDR3 is TGTGCCAGCAGCTTAGCTGCAAGCGGGGGCCAAGAGACCCAGTACTTC. This encodes CASSLAASGGQETQYF.